Below, 10 T cell receptor beta chains from the same sample are listed, as sequenced in a study of T-cell reconstitution after alpha-beta-depleted transplantation in children. For TCRbeta, the library was prepared with unique molecular identifiers. TCRdb re-called the PCR reads with MiXCR, one entry per CDR3 protein. Among about 340,000 distinct CDR3 sequences, about an eighth were seen once, and the ten largest hold 3.5% to 4.5%. The material sequenced was PBMCs, taken from the stem cell graft. These receptors all stem from a human donor who donated a stem cell graft to a child with Fanconi anemia.

V gene TRBV29-1 combines with J gene TRBJ2-1, with D tentatively TRBD1 (6 bases). Germline V gives CDR1 SQVTM, CDR2 ANQGSEA. Deletions cut 4 bases from V and 3 bases from J, with 13 bases between. The length of the CDR3 is 14 residues. The chain's CDR3 is CSVGDTSRYNEQFF. The CDR3 DNA reads as TGCAGCGTTGGGGACACTTCACGCTACAATGAGCAGTTCTTC.

This clonotype has ten or more counts. The gene calls are TRBV7-8 and TRBJ1-1; D not resolved. V was clipped by 0 bases and J by 6 bases, with 17 bases between them. The CDR3 runs 16 residues. Germline V CDR1 and CDR2: SGHVS, FQNEAQ. Written as DNA, the CDR3 is TGTGCCAGCAGCTTAGCTTCCCAGGCTTTGAGGGCTGAAGCTTTCTTT. Its translation is CASSLASQALRAEAFF. Complete variable domain (other parts from reference TRBV7-8 and TRBJ1-1): GAGVSQSPRYKVAKRGQDVALRCDPISGHVSLFWYQQALGQGPEFLTYFQNEAQLDKSGLPSDRFFAERPEGSVSTLKIQRTQQEDSAVYLCASSLASQALRAEAFFGQGTRLTVV.

V gene TRBV3-1 combines with J gene TRBJ2-1, with 10 positions matching TRBD1. The junction had 23 bases not matched to a gene; V was cut back by 10 bases and J by 5 bases. The CDR3 loop spans 19 amino acids. CDR1 is LGHDT and CDR2 is YNNKEL in the germline V gene (reference sequence). In DNA, the CDR3 is TGTGCCATCTGTTTAGTTGGTCTGTTTGGACAGGGGGGGGACAATGAGCAGTTCTTC. Residues: CAICLVGLFGQGGDNEQFF.

This clonotype was seen ten or more times. At one boundary the junction diverges from the germline segment, which might be a read error. The CDR3 here is CSVESTGARDF. CDR3 nucleotides: TGCAGCGTTGAATCTACGGGGGCGCGGGATTTC. The genes are TRBV29-1 and TRBJ1-2, with a tentative D call TRBD1 (6 bases). This CDR3 comprises 11 residues. Germline V gene sequence: CDR1 SQVTM, CDR2 ANQGSEA.

This clonotype has more than one count but fewer than ten. This sequence joins TRBV7-3 and TRBJ2-5; 16 positions match TRBD2. Trimming at V came to 5 bases and at J to 5 bases, leaving 8 bases not matched to a gene. The CDR3 sequence is 17 residues long. CDR1 and CDR2 from the germline V gene are SGHTA and FQGTGA. This CDR3 is CASSEGLAGGPRETQYF. The CDR3 coding sequence is TGTGCCAGCAGCGAGGGACTAGCGGGGGGGCCGAGGGAGACCCAGTACTTC.

A few counts support this clonotype. This chain connects TRBV6-1 to TRBJ1-2; possible D gene TRBD1, 5 bases. The germline V gene encodes CDR1 MNHNS and CDR2 SASEGT. The CDR3 contains 12 residues. V dropped 7 bases and J dropped 4 bases, with 10 bases sitting between them. The DNA for the CDR3 is TGTGCCAGCAACCTAAGGGGCTATGGCTACACCTTC. As protein: CASNLRGYGYTF.

This clonotype was observed at least ten times. Because the CDR3's place on the DNA is in doubt, the DNA is left out and the CDR3 is given as listed by TCRdb. The V call is TRBV20-1, the J call TRBJ2-3; the table's D gene call, TRBD2, was not cross checked with the DNA. Per the germline V gene, CDR1 is DFQATT and CDR2 is SNEGSKA (reference sequence). Inclusive of both ends, the CDR3 amounts to 11 amino acids. CDR3 loop: CSTSAGDTQYF.

In DNA, the CDR3 is TGTGCCAGCAGTTTTCCGGACAGGGTAGACTATGGCTACACCTTC. It codes for CASSFPDRVDYGYTF. This chain uses TRBV28 with TRBJ1-2; TRBD1 matches at 8 bases. J gave up 3 bases and V 3 bases, and 6 bases lay outside the gene matches. The germline CDR1 and CDR2 sequences are MDHEN and SYDVKM. This CDR3 contains 15 residues.

This clonotype appeared many times. Here the CDR3 reads CASREDGFHSPLHF. The CDR3 nucleotides are TGTGCCAGCAGGGAGGACGGATTCCATTCACCCCTCCACTTT. The chain links TRBV27 to TRBJ1-6; D unclear. Germline assignment: CDR1 MNHEY and CDR2 SMNVEV (reference sequence). The CDR3 has 14 residues. V dropped 6 bases and J dropped 8 bases, with 14 bases sitting between them.

The chain links TRBV9 to TRBJ2-1; 9 bases agree with TRBD1. Germline-derived CDR1 and CDR2 are SGDLS and YYNGEE. The CDR3 has 13 amino acids. The trim removed 4 bases at V and 9 bases at J, leaving 5 bases unmatched. The DNA for the CDR3 is TGTGCCAGCAGCTTAACAGGGGGCAGTGAGCAGTTCTTC. Its translation: CASSLTGGSEQFF.